One T cell receptor beta chain is described in this entry. Its target is unknown. PBMCs were cryopreserved, and 1.5 to 2 micrograms of genomic DNA from them went into TCR beta libraries. Using immunoSEQ multiplex PCR, the repertoire was profiled, and TCRdb retains in-frame clones only, with some absent. Of about 200,000 clones in the sample, roughly three quarters are singletons; the top ten hold approximately 6%. This specimen comes from a study of cytotoxic CD8 clonotypes in ibrutinib-treated CLL. Findings and caveats of the study: Public clonotypes were rare and shrank or held steady on treatment.

The TCR originated in a human donor with chronic lymphocytic leukemia. Sample: PBMCs, taken after 12 months of ibrutinib treatment.

The CDR3 DNA follows: TGTGCCAGCAGCTTATCGTCCCCTAACTATGGCTACACCTTC. Protein sequence: CASSLSSPNYGYTF. The chain recombines TRBV7-9 with TRBJ1-2; D unclear. This CDR3 has 14 amino acids. The germline gives CDR1 SEHNR, CDR2 FQNEAQ (reference sequence). With 2 bases removed from V and 0 bases from J, the gap between germline ends came to 7 bases.